This T cell receptor (beta chain) was identified in a study of human thymus T cells. Sequencing used immunoSEQ multiplex PCR; TCRdb keeps in-frame clones, though not all of them. This sample has over 35,000 clones; 85% to 95% occur once, and the top ten carry 0.095% to 0.15%. Study conclusions and caveats: An apparent bias in V and J gene usage was seen in thymic and blood repertoires.

As to this clone: The antigen is unknown.

This CDR3 has 13 amino acids. The V and J ends lost 3 bases and 0 bases respectively, with 4 bases between them. The germline V gene encodes CDR1 SGHNT and CDR2 YYREEE (reference sequence). The clonotype was recovered from a boy under two years old with a congenital heart defect but otherwise immunologically healthy. The chain links TRBV5-4 to TRBJ1-5; no reliable D call. Sequences were obtained from blood. The CDR3 sequence is CASSWDSNQPQHF. In nucleotides, the CDR3 is TGTGCCAGCAGCTGGGATAGCAATCAGCCCCAGCATTTT. The variable domain in full, completed from reference TRBV5-4 and TRBJ1-5, reads ETGVTQSPTHLIKTRGQQVTLRCSSQSGHNTVSWYQQALGQGPQFIFQYYREEENGRGNFPPRFSGLQFPNYSSELNVNALELDDSALYLCASSWDSNQPQHFGDGTRLSIL.